These 3 T cell receptor beta chains originate from one sample sequenced in a study of PD-L1 blockade in urothelial cancer. The method was immunoSEQ multiplex PCR; TCRdb's version includes in-frame clones alone and lacks a portion of them. The table lists about 120,000 clones, around 93% of them singletons. Time point: peripheral blood 6 weeks after treatment start. The source material was PBMCs, sampled around atezolizumab (anti-PD-L1) treatment. Source of these receptors: a man aged 55 to 70 with urothelial cancer.

The chain is built from TRBV6-5 and TRBJ1-2; TRBD1 might be the D (6 bases). The ends were cut back, 8 bases at V and 8 bases at J, with 15 bases in the middle. Germline assignment: CDR1 MNHEY and CDR2 SVGAGI. The CDR3 sequence is 12 residues long. CDR3 amino acids: CASFGGAGGYTF. Here the CDR3 DNA reads TGTGCCAGCTTCGGGGGGGCCGGGGGCTACACCTTC.

The J gene is TRBJ2-1, the V gene TRBV21-1; TRBD2 is taken as the D call from the table, unchecked against the DNA. TRBV21-1 corresponds to a pseudogene. The CDR3 consists of 15 residues. The CDR3 here is CASSGRARWGDEQFF. The CDR3, as DNA: TGTGCCAGCTCAGGCAGGGCTAGGTGGGGGGATGAGCAGTTCTTC.

V and J are TRBV5-1 and TRBJ1-2, with 7 bases matching TRBD1. The CDR3 has 13 amino acids. V lost 0 bases, J lost 8 bases, and 4 bases stayed unmatched. The germline V gene has CDR1 SGHRS and CDR2 YFSETQ. The CDR3 bases are TGCGCCAGCAGCTTGGATGGACAGGCGGGCTACACCTTC. This sequence encodes CASSLDGQAGYTF.